This is a list of T cell receptor beta chains from one sample in a study of blood T cell repertoires in COVID-19. This table comes from immunoSEQ multiplex PCR, and its TCRdb copy is limited to in-frame clones, with some not included. The sample has tens of thousands of clones, approximately 84% seen once. The specimen was peripheral blood. Receptors originate from a man between 65 and 79 years old with acute or convalescent COVID-19. Each CDR3 is given with its conserved first and last residue. The D gene is left open where the match is weak. A row's size may be missing; if present it is once, few, many or a size class.

j_call	clone_size	v_call	d_call	cdr3_aa	cdr3_nt
TRBJ2-3	NA	TRBV7-2	NA	CASSYPRVVADTQYF	TGTGCCAGCAGCTACCCTCGGGTGGTGGCAGATACGCAGTATTTT
TRBJ2-1	few	TRBV7-8	TRBD2	CASSYQTSGSRDEQFF	TGTGCCAGCAGCTACCAGACTAGCGGGAGCAGGGATGAGCAGTTCTTC
TRBJ2-1	NA	TRBV5-5	NA	CASSSAGGAGYNEQFF	TGTGCCAGCAGCTCGGCTGGGGGGGCCGGTTACAATGAGCAGTTCTTC
TRBJ1-3	NA	TRBV6-1	NA	CASSEAFRVANTIYF	TGTGCCAGCAGTGAAGCTTTCAGGGTTGCGAACACCATATATTTT
TRBJ2-7	once	TRBV19	NA	CASSIRGHSYEQYF	TGTGCCAGTAGTATACGGGGACACTCCTACGAGCAGTACTTC
TRBJ1-6	NA	TRBV7-2	NA	CATHRIENSPLHF	TGTGCCACCCACAGGATCGAGAATTCACCCCTCCACTTT
TRBJ1-5	few	TRBV6-2/TRBV6-3	NA	CASSYGGGGQPQHF	TGTGCCAGCAGTTACGGGGGAGGAGGTCAGCCCCAGCATTTT
TRBJ1-2	NA	TRBV29-1	TRBD1	CSVGQGGGYTF	TGCAGCGTTGGACAGGGTGGAGGCTACACCTTC
TRBJ1-5	once	TRBV6-1	TRBD1	CASSEARTGIWNNQPQHF	TGTGCCAGCAGTGAAGCCCGGACAGGGATCTGGAACAATCAGCCCCAGCATTTT
TRBJ2-7	NA	TRBV27	NA	CASSFSRGPYEQYF	TGTGCCAGCAGTTTCTCCAGGGGCCCCTACGAGCAGTACTTC
TRBJ2-2	NA	TRBV19	NA	CASSHSRRWDTGELFF	TGTGCCAGTAGTCACAGTAGGCGATGGGACACCGGGGAGCTGTTTTTT
TRBJ2-3	NA	TRBV11-1	NA	CASSFQVGPDTQYF	TGTGCCAGCAGCTTCCAGGTGGGCCCAGATACGCAGTATTTT
TRBJ1-1	NA	TRBV28	NA	CASSTGGWTEAFF	TGTGCCAGCAGTACCGGGGGGTGGACTGAAGCTTTCTTT
TRBJ1-6	NA	TRBV6-5	NA	CASKRSVDNSPLHF	TGTGCCAGCAAACGGTCTGTCGATAATTCACCCCTCCACTTT
TRBJ2-2	NA	TRBV5-4	NA	CASSLGRSGELFF	TGTGCCAGCAGCTTGGGAAGGAGCGGGGAGCTGTTTTTT
TRBJ2-1	NA	TRBV29-1	TRBD1	CSVARTGGLGNEQFF	TGCAGCGTGGCCCGGACAGGGGGCTTAGGTAATGAGCAGTTCTTC
TRBJ1-2	few	TRBV6-5	NA	CASSYQGINYGYTF	TGTGCCAGCAGTTACCAGGGGATTAACTATGGCTACACCTTC
TRBJ2-3	NA	TRBV28	NA	CASRQGITDTQYF	TGTGCCAGCAGGCAGGGGATTACAGATACGCAGTATTTT
TRBJ2-5	NA	TRBV3-1/TRBV3-2	NA	CASSRIGQGRQETQYF	TGTGCCAGCAGTCGCATCGGCCAGGGTAGGCAAGAGACCCAGTACTTC
TRBJ1-6	NA	TRBV19	NA	CASSSTSGSPLHF	TGTGCCAGTAGCTCAACATCAGGGTCACCCCTCCACTTT
TRBJ1-3	NA	TRBV7-9	NA	CASSLATGGSGNTIYF	TGTGCCAGCAGCTTAGCAACCGGGGGATCTGGAAACACCATATATTTT
TRBJ1-2	few	TRBV3-1/TRBV3-2	TRBD1	CATQGAVGNYGYTF	TGTGCCACCCAGGGGGCTGTGGGTAACTATGGCTACACCTTC
TRBJ1-5	NA	TRBV7-6	TRBD1	CASSLGDRGNQPQHF	TGTGCCAGCAGCTTAGGGGACAGGGGCAATCAGCCCCAGCATTTT
TRBJ2-4	NA	TRBV5-4	NA	CASSLSGLAKNIQYF	TGTGCCAGCAGCTTGTCAGGACTAGCCAAAAACATTCAGTACTTC
TRBJ1-3	few	TRBV10-1	TRBD1	CASRGQGSSGNTIYF	TGCGCCAGCAGGGGACAGGGGAGCTCTGGAAACACCATATATTTT
TRBJ1-4	NA	TRBV30	NA	CAWSVGQKRTNEKLFF	TGTGCCTGGAGTGTGGGGCAGAAGAGAACTAATGAAAAACTGTTTTTT
TRBJ2-7	NA	TRBV7-3	TRBD1	CASSPQPGQGPQYF	TGTGCCAGCAGCCCTCAACCGGGACAGGGTCCACAGTACTTC
TRBJ1-2	once	TRBV9	NA	CASSPVGLNYGYTF	TGTGCCAGCAGCCCCGTGGGGCTGAACTATGGCTACACCTTC
TRBJ1-5	NA	TRBV6-5	TRBD1	CASRARGNQPQHF	TGTGCCAGCAGGGCCAGGGGGAACCAGCCCCAGCATTTT
TRBJ1-1	NA	TRBV5-1	NA	CASSLRRGGTEAFF	TGCGCCAGCAGCTTGAGGCGGGGAGGCACTGAAGCTTTCTTT
TRBJ1-1	NA	TRBV9	TRBD1	CASSVAPGQALNTEAFF	TGTGCCAGCAGCGTAGCGCCGGGACAGGCCCTGAACACTGAAGCTTTCTTT
TRBJ1-3	NA	TRBV7-9	NA	CASSFQVATPGNTIYF	TGTGCCAGCAGCTTCCAGGTGGCCACCCCTGGAAACACCATATATTTT
TRBJ1-1	once	TRBV27	TRBD1	CASSPDRAAYTEAFF	TGTGCCAGCAGTCCGGACAGGGCGGCTTACACTGAAGCTTTCTTT
TRBJ2-7	NA	TRBV5-1	NA	CASSPLAETLSEQYF	TGCGCCAGCAGCCCGTTAGCGGAAACCCTGTCCGAGCAGTACTTC
TRBJ1-5	few	TRBV15	NA	CATSRGSQPQHF	TGTGCCACCAGCCGGGGGAGCCAGCCCCAGCATTTT
TRBJ1-5	NA	TRBV19	TRBD1	CASQMGQYSNQPQHF	TGTGCCAGCCAAATGGGACAGTATAGCAATCAGCCCCAGCATTTT
TRBJ2-5	NA	TRBV5-5	TRBD2	CASSSGLAGNQETQYF	TGTGCCAGCAGCTCCGGACTAGCGGGGAACCAAGAGACCCAGTACTTC
TRBJ2-1	NA	TRBV29-1	TRBD2	CSVGGTSGRGTYNEQFF	TGCAGCGTCGGAGGGACTAGCGGGAGAGGAACTTACAATGAGCAGTTCTTC
TRBJ2-5	NA	TRBV4-1	TRBD1	CASSRWAGTGFQETQYF	TGCGCCAGCAGCCGTTGGGCCGGGACAGGGTTCCAAGAGACCCAGTACTTC